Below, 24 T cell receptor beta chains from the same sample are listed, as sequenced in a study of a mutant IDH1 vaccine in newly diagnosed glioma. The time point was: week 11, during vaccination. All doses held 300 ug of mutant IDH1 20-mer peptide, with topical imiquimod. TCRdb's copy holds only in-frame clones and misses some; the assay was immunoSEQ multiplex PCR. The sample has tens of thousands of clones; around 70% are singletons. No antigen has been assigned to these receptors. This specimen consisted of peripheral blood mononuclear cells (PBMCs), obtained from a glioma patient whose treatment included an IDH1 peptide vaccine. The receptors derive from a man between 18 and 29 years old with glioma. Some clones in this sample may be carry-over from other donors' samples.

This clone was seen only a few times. This chain's CDR3 is CASSETGELNTEAFF. CDR3 coding DNA: TGTGCCAGCAGCGAAACAGGGGAGTTGAACACTGAAGCTTTCTTT. This chain connects TRBV9 to TRBJ1-1; 7 bases match TRBD1. V was pared by 3 bases and J by 0 bases, with 5 bases of the junction left unmatched. The CDR3 spans 15 residues. Looked up from germline, CDR1 is SGDLS and CDR2 is YYNGEE.

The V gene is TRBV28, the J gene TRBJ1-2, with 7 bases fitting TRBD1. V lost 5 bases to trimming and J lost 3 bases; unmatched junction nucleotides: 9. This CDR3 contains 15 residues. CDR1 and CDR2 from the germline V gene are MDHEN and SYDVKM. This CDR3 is CASSLSAGGDYGYTF. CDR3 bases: TGTGCCAGCAGTCTCTCTGCAGGGGGGGACTATGGCTACACCTTC.

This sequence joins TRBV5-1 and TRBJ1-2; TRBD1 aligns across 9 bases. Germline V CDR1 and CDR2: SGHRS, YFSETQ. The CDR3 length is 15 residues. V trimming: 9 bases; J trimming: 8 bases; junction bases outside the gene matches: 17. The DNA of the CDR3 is TGCGCCACCACACTTGGGGGTACAGGGGGCCGCGGCTACACCTTC. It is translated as CATTLGGTGGRGYTF. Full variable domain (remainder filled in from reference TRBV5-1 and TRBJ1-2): KAGVTQTPRYLIKTRGQQVTLSCSPISGHRSVSWYQQTPGQGLQFLFEYFSETQRNKGNFPGRFSGRQFSNSRSEMNVSTLELGDSALYLCATTLGGTGGRGYTFGSGTRLTVV.

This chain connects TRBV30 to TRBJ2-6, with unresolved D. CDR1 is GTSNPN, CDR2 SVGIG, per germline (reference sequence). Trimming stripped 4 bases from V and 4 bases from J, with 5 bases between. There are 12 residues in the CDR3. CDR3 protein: CAWTSGANVLTF. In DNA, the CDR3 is TGTGCCTGGACTTCAGGGGCCAACGTCCTGACTTTC.

CDR3 sequence: CAISEPGQGTVQETQYF. CDR3 nucleotide sequence: TGTGCCATCAGTGAACCAGGACAGGGCACAGTCCAAGAGACCCAGTACTTC. This rearrangement joins TRBV10-3 to TRBJ2-5; 8 bases fit TRBD1. Germline V gene lookup returns CDR1 ENHRY and CDR2 SYGVKD. CDR3 length: 17 amino acids. Trimming at V came to 3 bases and at J to 1 base, leaving 10 bases not matched to a gene.

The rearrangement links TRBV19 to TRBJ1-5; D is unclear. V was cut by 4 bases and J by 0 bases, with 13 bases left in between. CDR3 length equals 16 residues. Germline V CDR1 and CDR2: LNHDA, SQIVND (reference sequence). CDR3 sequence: CASSKLTRDSNQPQHF. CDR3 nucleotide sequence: TGTGCCAGTAGTAAGTTGACAAGGGATAGCAATCAGCCCCAGCATTTT.

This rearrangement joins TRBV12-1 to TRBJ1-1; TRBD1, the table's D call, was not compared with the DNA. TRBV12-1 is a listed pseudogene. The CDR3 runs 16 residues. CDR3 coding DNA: TGTGCCAGCAGCCAAACAGGGAAATCAGAGGACACTGAAGCTTTCTTT. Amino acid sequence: CASSQTGKSEDTEAFF.

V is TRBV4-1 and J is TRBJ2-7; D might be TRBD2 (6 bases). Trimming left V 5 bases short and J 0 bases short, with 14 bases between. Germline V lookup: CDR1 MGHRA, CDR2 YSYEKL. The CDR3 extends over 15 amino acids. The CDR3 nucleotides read TGCGCCAGCAGCGCAATAGCGGTAAGCTCCTACGAGCAGTACTTC. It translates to CASSAIAVSSYEQYF.

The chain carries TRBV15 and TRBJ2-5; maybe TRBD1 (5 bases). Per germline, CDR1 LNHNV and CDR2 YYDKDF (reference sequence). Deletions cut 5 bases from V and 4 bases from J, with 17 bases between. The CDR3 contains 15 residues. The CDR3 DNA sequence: TGTGCCACCAGCGGTAGGACAAGGGGCGGAGAGACCCAGTACTTC. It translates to CATSGRTRGGETQYF. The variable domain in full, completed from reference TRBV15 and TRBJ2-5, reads DAMVIQNPRYQVTQFGKPVTLSCSQTLNHNVMYWYQQKSSQAPKLLFHYYDKDFNNEADTPDNFQSRRPNTSFCFLDIRSPGLGDTAMYLCATSGRTRGGETQYFGPGTRLLVL.

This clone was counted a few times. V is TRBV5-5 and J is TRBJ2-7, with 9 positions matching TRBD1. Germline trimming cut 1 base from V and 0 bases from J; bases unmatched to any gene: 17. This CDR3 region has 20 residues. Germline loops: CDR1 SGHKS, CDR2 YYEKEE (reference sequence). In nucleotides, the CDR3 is TGTGCCAGCAGCTTGCGTGGGACAGGGTTGCGGTCCCGAAGCTCCTACGAGCAGTACTTC. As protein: CASSLRGTGLRSRSSYEQYF.

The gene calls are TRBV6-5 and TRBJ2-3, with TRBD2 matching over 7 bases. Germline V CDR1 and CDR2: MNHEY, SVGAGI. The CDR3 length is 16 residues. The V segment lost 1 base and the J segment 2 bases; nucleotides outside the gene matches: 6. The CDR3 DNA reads TGTGCCAGCAGTTACTTGAGAGCGGGGAACACAGATACGCAGTATTTT. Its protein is CASSYLRAGNTDTQYF.

The DNA for the CDR3 is TGTGCCAGCAGCTCAGATTTACAGGGGGTGGCCTACGAGCAGTACTTC. It specifies CASSSDLQGVAYEQYF. The chain combines TRBV5-4 with TRBJ2-7, with 8 positions matching TRBD1. This CDR3 spans 16 amino acids. The trim removed 3 bases at V and 2 bases at J, leaving 10 bases unmatched. Germline CDR1 and CDR2: SGHNT and YYREEE (reference sequence).

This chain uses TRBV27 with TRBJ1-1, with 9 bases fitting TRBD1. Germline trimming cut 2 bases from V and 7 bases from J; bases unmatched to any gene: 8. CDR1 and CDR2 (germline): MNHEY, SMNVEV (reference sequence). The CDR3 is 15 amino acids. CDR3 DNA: TGTGCCAGCAGTTTAGGAACAGGGGGCGGGAATGAAGCTTTCTTT. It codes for CASSLGTGGGNEAFF.

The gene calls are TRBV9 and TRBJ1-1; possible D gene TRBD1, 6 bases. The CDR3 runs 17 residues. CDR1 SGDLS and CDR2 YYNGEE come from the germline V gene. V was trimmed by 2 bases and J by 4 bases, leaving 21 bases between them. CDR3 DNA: TGTGCCAGCAGCGTCAATCGGGGGGGGCCCTCGGGCACTGAAGCTTTCTTT. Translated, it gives CASSVNRGGPSGTEAFF.

The DNA of the CDR3 is TGTGCCAGCAGCACCGAAGGCAGGGTCGGTGGCTACACCTTC. Amino acid sequence: CASSTEGRVGGYTF. The chain recombines TRBV5-4 with TRBJ1-2; possible D gene TRBD1, 5 bases. The V gene's germline CDR1 is SGHNT and CDR2 YYREEE (reference sequence). With 4 bases removed from V and 7 bases from J, the gap between germline ends came to 17 bases. The CDR3 loop spans 14 amino acids.

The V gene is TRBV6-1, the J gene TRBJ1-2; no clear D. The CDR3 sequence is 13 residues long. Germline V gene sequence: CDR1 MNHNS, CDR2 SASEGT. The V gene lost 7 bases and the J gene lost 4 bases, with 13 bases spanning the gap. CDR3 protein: CASTLDGFYGYTF. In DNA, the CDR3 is TGTGCCAGCACCCTTGACGGCTTCTATGGCTACACCTTC.

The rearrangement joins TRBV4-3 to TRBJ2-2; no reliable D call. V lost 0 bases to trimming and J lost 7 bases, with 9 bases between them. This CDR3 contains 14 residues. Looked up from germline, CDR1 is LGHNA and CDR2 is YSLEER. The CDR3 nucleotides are TGCGCCAGCAGCCAAGATTGGTATTACGGGGAGCTGTTTTTT. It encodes CASSQDWYYGELFF.

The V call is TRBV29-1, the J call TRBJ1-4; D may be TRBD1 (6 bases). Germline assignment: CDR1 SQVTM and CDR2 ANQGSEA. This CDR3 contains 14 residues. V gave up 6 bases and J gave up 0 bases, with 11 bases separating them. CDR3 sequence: CSVQGKATNEKLFF. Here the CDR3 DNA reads TGCAGCGTACAGGGAAAGGCAACTAATGAAAAACTGTTTTTT.

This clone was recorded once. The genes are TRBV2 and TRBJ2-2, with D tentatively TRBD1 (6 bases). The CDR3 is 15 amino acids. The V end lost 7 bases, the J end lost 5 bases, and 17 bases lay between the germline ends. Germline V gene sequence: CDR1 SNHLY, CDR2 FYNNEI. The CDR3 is CASKVIRGWTGELFF. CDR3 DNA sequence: TGTGCCAGCAAGGTGATCAGGGGCTGGACCGGGGAGCTGTTTTTT.

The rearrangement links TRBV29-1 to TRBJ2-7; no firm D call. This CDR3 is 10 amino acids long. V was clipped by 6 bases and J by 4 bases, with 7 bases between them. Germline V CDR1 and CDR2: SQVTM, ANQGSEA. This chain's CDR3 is CSVFFYEQYF. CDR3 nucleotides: TGCAGCGTGTTTTTTTACGAGCAGTACTTC.

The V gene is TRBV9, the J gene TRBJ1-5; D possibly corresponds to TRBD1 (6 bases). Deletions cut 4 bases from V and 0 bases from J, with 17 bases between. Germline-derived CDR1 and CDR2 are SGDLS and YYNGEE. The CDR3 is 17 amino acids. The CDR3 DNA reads TGTGCCAGCAGCCCGGGGTGGGGGGGGCCTAGCAATCAGCCCCAGCATTTT. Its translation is CASSPGWGGPSNQPQHF.

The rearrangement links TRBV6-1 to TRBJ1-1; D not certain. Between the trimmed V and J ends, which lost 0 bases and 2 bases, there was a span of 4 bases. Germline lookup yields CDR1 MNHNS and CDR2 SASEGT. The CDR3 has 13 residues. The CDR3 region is CASSEASNTEAFF. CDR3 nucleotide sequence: TGTGCCAGCAGTGAAGCCAGCAACACTGAAGCTTTCTTT.

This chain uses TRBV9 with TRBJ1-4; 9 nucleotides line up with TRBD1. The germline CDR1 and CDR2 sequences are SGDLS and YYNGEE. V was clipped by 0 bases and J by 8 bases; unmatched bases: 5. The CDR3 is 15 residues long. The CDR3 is CASSVEPGTGEKLFF. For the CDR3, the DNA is TGTGCCAGCAGCGTAGAACCCGGGACAGGGGAAAAACTGTTTTTT.

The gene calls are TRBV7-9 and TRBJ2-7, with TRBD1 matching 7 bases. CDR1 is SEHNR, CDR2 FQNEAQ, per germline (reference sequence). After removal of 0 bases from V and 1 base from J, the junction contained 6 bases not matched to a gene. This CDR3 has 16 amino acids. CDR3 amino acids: CASSLAMTGRSYEQYF. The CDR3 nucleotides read TGTGCCAGCAGCTTAGCGATGACAGGGAGATCCTACGAGCAGTACTTC.